This TCR beta chain was documented in a study of identical twins (dated by TCRdb to 2016 to 2017). Regarding the research as a whole: To test whether fetal clonotypes persist, the study used deep sequencing on TCR alpha and beta repertoires from monozygotic twins, unrelated adults of various ages, and cord blood. To rule out contamination, replicate twin experiments were performed at different times with different library preparation protocols. General findings and caveats noted by the study authors: The excess sharing between twins in beta out-of-frame sequences was weaker because fewer shared sequences reduced the signal-to-noise ratio. Invariant T cells such as MAIT and iNKT could partly confound zero-insertion analyses, though diverse VJ usage argued against this for most clonotypes. Because the same donors could not be followed over many years, conclusions were based on cross-sectional statistical analysis. Out-of-frame TCR alpha sharing in monozygotic twins was systematically underestimated by recombination models, whereas sharing between unrelated individuals was in agreement with the recombination models. Abundant cord blood beta clonotypes had fewer insertions, young adult naive repertoires showed a similar but weaker trend, and memory repertoires showed no such trend. Out-of-frame TCR alpha sequences shared between twins showed an excess of low generation-probability sequences compared with coincidental sharing between unrelated individuals.

The table lists this clonotype with many counts. Its cognate antigen has yet to be identified. Per-nucleotide qualities are absent, and no much larger clonotype sits a single base away. Only healthy Caucasian donors were included. The researchers also sequenced three unrelated adults who were not twins: a male aged 18 to 29, a male aged 50 to 60, and a female aged 50 to 60. Using Miltenyi CD45RO+ enrichment and human naive T-cell isolation kits, memory (CD45RO+) and naive T cells were isolated from PBMC. Including cysteine and phenylalanine, the CDR3 has 14 amino acids. The CDR3 DNA has 42 bases and is translated from base 1. Clipping removes 6 bases from V and 8 bases from J, with 5 as the unmatched junction base count. Receptor amplification or capture employed 5' RACE. For sequencing, an Illumina HiSeq 2000 was employed. Template switching added a universal primer binding site, and the final cDNA carried a unique molecular identifier that allowed TCR cDNA molecules to be counted accurately. Specific primers in the conserved constant-segment region were used to synthesize first-strand cDNA for the TCR alpha and beta chains. Each cDNA library was double barcoded, with a SMART-Mk sample barcode plus Illumina barcodes, to control for contamination. TruSeq adapter sequences and Illumina sample barcodes were added in two successive PCR steps. TCR alpha and beta cDNA libraries were sequenced on the Illumina HiSeq platform with custom primers. The source study handled its data this way. Raw reads were processed with MiGEC to extract unique molecular identifiers, and MiXCR was used to determine CDR3 positions. Recombination models were inferred per individual with the repgenHMM and IGoR tools using an EM algorithm. Shared clonotype analysis was performed with the tcR package in R, normalizing sharing by the product of cloneset sizes. To study raw recombination free of thymic and clonal selection effects, out-of-frame nonproductive sequences were analyzed. TCRdb reprocessed the public reads (quality trimming at Q25 with fastp, clone calling with MiXCR) and kept in-frame beta chains. Entries that share a CDR3 protein sequence are merged under the most common genes and DNA. V and J calls and clone size were set by TCRdb, not the authors. The sample table holds approximately 700,000 distinct CDR3 sequences, of which 5.5% to 6.5% were seen once. The ten largest clones represent 1.5% to 2% of the sample.

Sequencing was performed on naive T cells sorted from blood. Interpreted using the paper, the cell subset or site label stands for: cells isolated with a human naive T-cell isolation kit. The V gene is TRBV12-3 or TRBV12-4 and the J gene is TRBJ2-1; 12 central nucleotides agree with TRBD1. This sequence originates from a man aged 18-30 years in good health. CDR3 loop: CASRSGQGAHEQFF. The DNA reads as follows: TGTGCCAGCAGGTCGGGACAGGGGGCGCATGAGCAGTTCTTC.